The clone carrying this TCR beta chain was detected once. Its antigen is unidentified. Trimming removed 6 bases from V and 0 bases from J, with 11 bases in between. The CDR3 is 14 amino acids. CDR1 and CDR2 (germline): MNHEY, SVGAGI. Assay: immunoSEQ multiplex PCR; the TCRdb copy retains only in-frame clones and omits some. The sample gives 300,000 to 400,000 clones, roughly 94% of which show up once; under 5% is in the top ten. This sample was included in a study of Ad26.COV2.S vaccination and SARS-CoV-2 variants. Study-wide findings and caveats: Breadth measured for non-spike TCRs was similar across vaccine and placebo recipients.

The sequence came from a human donor who had recovered from COVID-19. This specimen was peripheral blood, taken after recovery from COVID-19. This chain links TRBV6-5 with TRBJ1-1, with D perhaps TRBD1 (6 bases). As DNA, the CDR3 is TGTGCCAGCAGGGACAGTCCCATGAACACTGAAGCTTTCTTT. Translated: CASRDSPMNTEAFF.